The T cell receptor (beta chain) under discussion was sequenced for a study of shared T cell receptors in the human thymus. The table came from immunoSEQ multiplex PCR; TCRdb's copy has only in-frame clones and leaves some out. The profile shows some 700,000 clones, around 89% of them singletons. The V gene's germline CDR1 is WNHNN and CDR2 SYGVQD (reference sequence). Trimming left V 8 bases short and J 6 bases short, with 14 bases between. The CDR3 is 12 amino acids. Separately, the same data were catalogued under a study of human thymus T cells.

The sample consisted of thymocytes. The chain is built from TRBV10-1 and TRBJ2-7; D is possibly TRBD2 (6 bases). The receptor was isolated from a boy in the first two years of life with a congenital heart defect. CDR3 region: CASAAEGTEQYF. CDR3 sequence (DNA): TGCGCCAGCGCGGCGGAGGGTACCGAGCAGTACTTC.